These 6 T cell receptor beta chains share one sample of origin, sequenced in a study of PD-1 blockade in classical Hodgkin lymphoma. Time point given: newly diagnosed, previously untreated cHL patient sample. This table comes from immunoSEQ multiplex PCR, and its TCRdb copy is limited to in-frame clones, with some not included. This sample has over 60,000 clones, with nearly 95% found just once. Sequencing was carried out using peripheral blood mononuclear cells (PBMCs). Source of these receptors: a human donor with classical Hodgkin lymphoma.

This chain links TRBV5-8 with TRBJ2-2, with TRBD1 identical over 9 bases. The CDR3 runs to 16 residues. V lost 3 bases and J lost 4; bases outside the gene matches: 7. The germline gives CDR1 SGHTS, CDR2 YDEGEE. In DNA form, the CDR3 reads TGTGCCAGCAGCTGGGGGGACAGGGCTGCCACCGGGGAGCTGTTTTTT. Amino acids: CASSWGDRAATGELFF. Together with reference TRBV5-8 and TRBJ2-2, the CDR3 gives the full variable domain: EAGVTQSPTHLIKTRGQQATLRCSPISGHTSVYWYQQALGLGLQFLLWYDEGEERNRGNFPPRFSGRQFPNYSSELNVNALELEDSALYLCASSWGDRAATGELFFGEGSRLTVL.

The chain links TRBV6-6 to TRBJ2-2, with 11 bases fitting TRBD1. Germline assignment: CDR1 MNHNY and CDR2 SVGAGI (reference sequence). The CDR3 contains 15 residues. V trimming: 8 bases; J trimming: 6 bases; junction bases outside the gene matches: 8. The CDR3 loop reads CASHDRDRGAGELFF. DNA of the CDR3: TGTGCCAGCCACGACCGGGACAGGGGGGCCGGGGAGCTGTTTTTT.

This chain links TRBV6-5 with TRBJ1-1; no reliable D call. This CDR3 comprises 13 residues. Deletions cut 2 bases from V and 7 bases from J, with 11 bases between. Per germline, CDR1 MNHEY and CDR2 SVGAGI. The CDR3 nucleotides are TGTGCCAGCAGTTACCCGGGTGGGATTGAAGCTTTCTTT. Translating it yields CASSYPGGIEAFF.

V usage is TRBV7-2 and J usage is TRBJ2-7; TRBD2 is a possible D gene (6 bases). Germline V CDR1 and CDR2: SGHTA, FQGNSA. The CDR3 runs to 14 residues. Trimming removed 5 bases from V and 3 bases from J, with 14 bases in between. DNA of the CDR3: TGTGCCAGCAGCCCGGGGTGGGGAGGCTACGAGCAGTACTTC. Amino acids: CASSPGWGGYEQYF. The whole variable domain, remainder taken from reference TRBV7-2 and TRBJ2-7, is GAGVSQSPSNKVTEKGKDVELRCDPISGHTALYWYRQSLGQGLEFLIYFQGNSAPDKSGLPSDRFSAERTGGSVSTLTIQRTQQEDSAVYLCASSPGWGGYEQYFGPGTRLTVT.

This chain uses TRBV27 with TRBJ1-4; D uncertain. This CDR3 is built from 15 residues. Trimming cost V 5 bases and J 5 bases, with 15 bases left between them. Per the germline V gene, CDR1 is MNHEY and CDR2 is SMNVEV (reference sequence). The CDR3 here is CASSPRTGKNEKLFF. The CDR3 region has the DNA TGTGCCAGCAGTCCCCGGACGGGTAAAAATGAAAAACTGTTTTTT.

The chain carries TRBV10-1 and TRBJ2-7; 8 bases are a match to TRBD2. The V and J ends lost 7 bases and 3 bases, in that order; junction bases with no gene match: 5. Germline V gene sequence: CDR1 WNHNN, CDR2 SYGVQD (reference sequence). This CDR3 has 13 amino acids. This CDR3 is CASTPGGGYEQYF. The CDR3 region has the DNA TGCGCCAGCACCCCGGGGGGGGGCTACGAGCAGTACTTC.